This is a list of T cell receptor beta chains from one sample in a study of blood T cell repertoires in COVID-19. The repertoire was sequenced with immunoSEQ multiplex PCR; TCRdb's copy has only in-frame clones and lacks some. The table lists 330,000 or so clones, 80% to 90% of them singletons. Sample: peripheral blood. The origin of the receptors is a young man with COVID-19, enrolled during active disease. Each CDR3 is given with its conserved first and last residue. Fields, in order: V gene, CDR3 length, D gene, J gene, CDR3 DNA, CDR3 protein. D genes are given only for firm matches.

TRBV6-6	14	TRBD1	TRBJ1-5	TGTGCCAGCAGTAAGGGACAGGGGACACAGCCCCAGCATTTT	CASSKGQGTQPQHF
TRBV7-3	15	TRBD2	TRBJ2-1	TGTGCCAGCAGCCAGACTAGCGGGGGGGCTTTTGAGCAGTTCTTC	CASSQTSGGAFEQFF
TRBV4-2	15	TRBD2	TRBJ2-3	TGTGCCAGCAGCCAAGGGGAGTTACTAGCGGGAGGACTGTATTTT	CASSQGELLAGGLYF
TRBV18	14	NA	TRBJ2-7	TGTGCCAGCTCACCACCGAGCCAGAGGCGTGGGCAGTACTTC	CASSPPSQRRGQYF
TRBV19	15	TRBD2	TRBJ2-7	TGTGCCAGTAGTATGGGACTAGCGGTAACCTACGAGCAGTACTTC	CASSMGLAVTYEQYF
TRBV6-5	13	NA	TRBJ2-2	TGTGCCAGCACCCCTCAGAGGACCGGGGAGCTGTTTTTT	CASTPQRTGELFF
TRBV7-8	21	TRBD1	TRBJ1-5	TGTGCCAGCAGCCCGCCCACCGGGGGACAGGGGGCTGTGAGCGGCAATCAGCCCCAGCATTTT	CASSPPTGGQGAVSGNQPQHF
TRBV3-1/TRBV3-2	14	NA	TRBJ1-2	TGTGCCAGCAGCCCAAGTCGTAGTAGTGCGGGCTACACCTTC	CASSPSRSSAGYTF
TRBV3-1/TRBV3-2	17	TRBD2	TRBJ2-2	TGTGCCAGCAGCCGCCCTGGCGGGGGGGCCCGCACCGGGGAGCTGTTTTTT	CASSRPGGGARTGELFF
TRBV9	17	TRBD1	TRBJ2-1	TGTGCCAGCAGCGCCCGGACAGGGGGACGATCCTACAATGAGCAGTTCTTC	CASSARTGGRSYNEQFF
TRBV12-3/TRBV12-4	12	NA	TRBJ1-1	TGTGCCAGCAGTTTAGACAGGGCGATAGCTTTCTTT	CASSLDRAIAFF
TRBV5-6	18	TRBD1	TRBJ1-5	TGTGCCAGCAGCCAACCGACAGGGGGGAGCATTAGCAATCAGCCCCAGCATTTT	CASSQPTGGSISNQPQHF
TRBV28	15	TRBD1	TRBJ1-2	TGTGCCAGCACCCCCGGGACAGTTGGAGTCTATGGCTACACCTTC	CASTPGTVGVYGYTF
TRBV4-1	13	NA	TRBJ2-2	TGCGCCAGCAGCCCATTGAACACCGGGGAGCTGTTTTTT	CASSPLNTGELFF
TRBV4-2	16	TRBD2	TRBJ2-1	TGTGCCAGCAGCCAGCCCGGGACTAGCGGGGGGGGTGAGCAGTTCTTC	CASSQPGTSGGGEQFF
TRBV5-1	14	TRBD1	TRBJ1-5	TGCGCCAGCAGTTCCGGGACAGTTGGTCAGCCCCAGCATTTT	CASSSGTVGQPQHF